This T cell receptor beta chain was sequenced during a study of STAT5B mutations in CD4+ large granular lymphocyte leukemia. With respect to this clone: Its antigen is undetermined.

Authors' analysis steps: Lowest detectable productive clonotype frequency was 2.59 x 10-5. Clones were read by immunoSEQ multiplex PCR, and TCRdb kept only the in-frame ones, dropping some. The V and J calls and the clone size are those of that table, but D and trimming were determined from the DNA. The sample lists 20,000 or so clones; 70% to 85% were seen once. Findings of the study overall: Patient CD4-sorted repertoires stayed more clonal than healthy ones after leukemic-clone removal.

The sequencing input was CD4+ T cells from blood buffy coats. This receptor was identified in a human donor in good health.

This CDR3 is CASSKDRNGETQYF. For the CDR3, the DNA is TGTGCCAGCAGTAAGGACAGGAACGGGGAGACCCAGTACTTC. This rearrangement joins TRBV2 to TRBJ2-5; 7 positions match TRBD1. The CDR3 sequence is 14 residues long. J was trimmed by 5 bases and V by 5 bases; bases with no gene match: 8. CDR1 and CDR2 (germline): SNHLY, FYNNEI.